Listed here are 6 T cell receptor beta chains from one sample, sequenced in a study of blood T cells in healthy people across ages. With a J-beta primer mix and a sample-barcoded 5' primer, a second PCR ran about 6 to 11 cycles. Each CDR3 protein is one row after TCRdb ran MiXCR on the 5' RACE reads. The sample includes 780,000 or so distinct CDR3 sequences, 45% to 70% of them seen just once. The sample taken for sequencing was blood. These TCRs come from a man aged 35-49 years in good health.

The chain recombines TRBV4-1 with TRBJ2-1; 9 bases match TRBD2. V was pared by 1 base and J by 7 bases, with 8 bases of the junction left unmatched. Germline lookup yields CDR1 MGHRA and CDR2 YSYEKL. The CDR3 has 16 amino acids. CDR3 nucleotide sequence: TGCGCCAGCAGCCAAGCCGGGACTAGCCTTCCTAATGAGCAGTTCTTC. Amino acid sequence: CASSQAGTSLPNEQFF.

This clonotype was recorded a few times. The chain is built from TRBV24-1 and TRBJ2-2, with D perhaps TRBD1 (5 bases). Germline-derived CDR1 and CDR2 are KGHDR and SFDVKD. CDR3 length: 13 residues. V lost 1 base and J lost 7, with 6 bases in between. This CDR3 reads CATSDFDSGELFF. The DNA for the CDR3 is TGTGCCACCAGTGATTTTGACAGCGGGGAGCTGTTTTTT.

This sequence joins TRBV6-1 and TRBJ2-3; D tentatively fits TRBD1 or TRBD2 (6 bases each). Per germline, CDR1 MNHNS and CDR2 SASEGT. Trimming shortened V by 3 bases and J by 4 bases, and 17 bases separated the two germline ends. This CDR3 has 16 amino acids. The CDR3 is CASSDGFGGWADTQYF. The CDR3 DNA reads as TGTGCCAGCAGTGACGGGTTCGGGGGCTGGGCAGATACGCAGTATTTT.

The chain employs TRBV20-1 and TRBJ1-2, with 9 bases identical to TRBD1. The ends lost 3 bases at V and 2 bases at J; junction bases unmatched: 7. The CDR3 runs 15 residues. The germline V gene encodes CDR1 DFQATT and CDR2 SNEGSKA (reference sequence). The CDR3 is CSASLQGAPNYGYTF. CDR3 in DNA: TGCAGTGCTAGCCTACAGGGGGCGCCCAACTATGGCTACACCTTC.

The chain uses TRBV7-2 and TRBJ2-7, with 12 bases aligning to TRBD2. Trimming cost V 4 bases and J 6 bases; bases outside gene matches: 4. Germline CDR1 SGHTA, CDR2 FQGNSA. The CDR3 is made up of 14 amino acids. The CDR3 protein is CASSSPSGGVEQYF. The CDR3 nucleotides read TGTGCCAGCAGCTCCCCTAGCGGGGGGGTCGAGCAGTACTTC.

V is TRBV5-1 and J is TRBJ2-1; the D gene is possibly TRBD2 (5 bases). Germline loops: CDR1 SGHRS, CDR2 YFSETQ. V dropped 4 bases and J dropped 6 bases, with 17 bases sitting between them. The length of the CDR3 is 15 residues. The CDR3 is CASSLRTSGPNEQFF. CDR3 nucleotides: TGCGCCAGCAGCCTTAGAACCAGCGGCCCCAATGAGCAGTTCTTC.